This T cell receptor (beta chain) was recovered during a study of CD8 T cells in Susac syndrome. Study-wide results and caveats: Only a relatively small number of individuals were included in the TCR sequencing and HLA analysis.

The multiple sclerosis control group comprised treatment-naive patients with stable or active relapsing-remitting disease. As concerns this clonotype: Its antigen remains unidentified.

The RNA input was roughly 0.45 to 1 ug, and it was reverse transcribed with random hexamers. Multiplex PCR with immunoSEQ amplified the TCR beta CDR3 across 54 Vbeta and 13 Jbeta. TCRdb reprocessed the immunoSEQ multiplex PCR reads via MiXCR and lists one record per CDR3 protein. The sample yields about 130,000 distinct CDR3 sequences, 91% seen once. The receptor was isolated from a human donor with multiple sclerosis. The sequencing input was CD8+ T cells from PBMCs.

In DNA form, the CDR3 reads TGTGCCAGTAGTATTTACTTCGATAGCAATCAGCCCCAGCATTTT. Translated, it gives CASSIYFDSNQPQHF. V and J are TRBV19 and TRBJ1-5; D uncertain. The CDR3 is 15 residues long. Trimming removed 3 bases from V and 0 bases from J, with 9 bases in between. Germline CDR1 reads LNHDA; CDR2 reads SQIVND (reference sequence).